The entry that follows covers one TCR beta chain sequence. Its specificity is unknown. A read error may explain this, as a much larger clone is one base away. These data originate in a study of blood T cells in healthy people across ages. Points from the study as a whole: Researchers said unsorted PBMCs prevented a conclusive naive versus antigen-experienced comparison.

Using a J-beta primer mix together with a sample-barcoded 5' primer, a second PCR was run for roughly 6 to 12 cycles. Carrying 12 random nucleotides, a template-switch adaptor labeled each individual cDNA molecule. TCRdb reanalysed the 5' RACE reads using MiXCR and keeps one entry per CDR3 protein. Among hundreds of thousands of distinct CDR3 sequences listed, about 28% were seen once. Trimming left V 4 bases short and J 11 bases short, with 27 bases between. CDR1 SGHNT and CDR2 YYREEE come from the germline V gene (reference sequence). The CDR3 sequence is 16 residues long. This chain joins TRBV5-4 and TRBJ2-5; the D gene is possibly TRBD1 (5 bases). Sequenced material: blood. The origin of this receptor is a woman older than 75 in good health. CDR3 region: CASSRQLGADGNEQYF. The CDR3 nucleotides are TGTGCCAGCAGCCGGCAGCTAGGGGCGGATGGCAATGAGCAGTACTTC. Supplemented by reference TRBV5-4 and TRBJ2-5, the full variable domain reads ETGVTQSPTHLIKTRGQQVTLRCSSQSGHNTVSWYQQALGQGPQFIFQYYREEENGRGNFPPRFSGLQFPNYSSELNVNALELDDSALYLCASSRQLGADGNEQYFGPGTRLLVL.